Included here is one T cell receptor (beta chain) sequence, with context. Its antigen is undetermined. This entry comes from a study of radiation and T cells in renal cell carcinoma. General study points: From baseline, blood top tumor clonotypes peaked at 2 weeks post-radiation. Pretreatment tumor biopsies were lacking, so baseline clonotypes are unknown.

Only in-frame clones appear in the TCRdb table, and some are missing; sequencing was by immunoSEQ multiplex PCR. The sample includes 120,000 to 150,000 clones, approximately 86% seen only once; the top ten take 15% to 20%. Sample time point: blood 4 weeks post-SBRT, at nephrectomy. Specified treatment: 15 Gy SBRT to primary tumor, nephrectomy 4 weeks later. Blood was sampled at baseline, 2 weeks and 4 weeks after SBRT. The tumor was a clear cell renal cell carcinoma. The CDR3 runs to 15 residues. The V end was cut by 4 bases, the J end by 1 base, with 13 bases between. CDR1 is SGDLS, CDR2 YYNGEE, per germline.

The TCR comes from a woman between 50 and 59 years old with renal cell carcinoma. The sample here was blood, taken from a patient whose treatment included radiotherapy and nephrectomy. V and J are TRBV9 and TRBJ2-3, with D uncertain. The CDR3 coding sequence is TGTGCCAGCAGCTCAGTGGATCGGGGCACAGATACGCAGTATTTT. Protein product: CASSSVDRGTDTQYF.